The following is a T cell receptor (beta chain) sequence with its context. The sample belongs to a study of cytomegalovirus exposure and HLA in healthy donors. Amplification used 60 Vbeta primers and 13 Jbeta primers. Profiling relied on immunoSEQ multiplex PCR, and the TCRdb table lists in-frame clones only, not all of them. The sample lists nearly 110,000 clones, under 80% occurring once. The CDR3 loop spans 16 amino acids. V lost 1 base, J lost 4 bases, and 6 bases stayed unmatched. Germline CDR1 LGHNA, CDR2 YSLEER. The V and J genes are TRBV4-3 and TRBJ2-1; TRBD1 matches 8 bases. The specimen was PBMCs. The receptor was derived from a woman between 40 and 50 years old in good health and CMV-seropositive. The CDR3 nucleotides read TGCGCCAGCAGCCAAGGCCCGGGACAGGTATACAATGAGCAGTTCTTC. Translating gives CASSQGPGQVYNEQFF.